This T cell receptor beta chain came from a study of blood T cell repertoires in COVID-19. Study context: Samples taken during acute and convalescent COVID-19 were collected in the United States, Italy and Spain.

Assay: immunoSEQ multiplex PCR; the TCRdb copy retains only in-frame clones and omits some. The sample shows roughly 180,000 clones, roughly nine tenths of them seen only once. Germline V gene sequence: CDR1 ENHRY, CDR2 SYGVKD. The CDR3 consists of 12 residues. The V end was cut by 2 bases, the J end by 13 bases, with 14 bases between. The chain recombines TRBV10-3 with TRBJ1-2; D is ambiguous. This clonotype was obtained from a man in his 70s with active or convalescent COVID-19. Material for sequencing was peripheral blood. CDR3 sequence reads: CAISEVASLSTF. In nucleotides, the CDR3 is TGTGCCATCAGTGAGGTGGCCTCCTTGTCCACCTTC.